The rows below give T cell receptor beta chains drawn from one sample of a study of blood T cell repertoires in COVID-19. Assay: immunoSEQ multiplex PCR; the TCRdb copy retains only in-frame clones and omits some. The data show under 250,000 clones, with approximately 83% seen just once and about 9% held by the top ten. Sequenced: peripheral blood. These receptors came from an elderly man with acute or convalescent COVID-19. CDR3s include the opening cysteine and the closing phenylalanine or tryptophan. The order of the fields is V gene, clone size, D gene, J gene, CDR3 DNA, CDR3 protein. A D gene is named only where the DNA matches it firmly. Expanded clones are given a class, and other clones once, few, many or no size at all.

>TRBV5-1|-|TRBD1|TRBJ2-7
TGCGCCAGCAGCTTGGGAGGACAGGGGGGCTCCAACGAGCAGTACTTC
CASSLGGQGGSNEQYF
>TRBV19|-|-|TRBJ2-1
TGTGCCAGTAGTGGACAGCTCTACGATGAGCAGTTCTTC
CASSGQLYDEQFF
>TRBV27|-|TRBD2|TRBJ2-1
TGTGCCAGCAGTTTATTTCAGCGGGGGAGCTCCTACAATGAGCAGTTCTTC
CASSLFQRGSSYNEQFF
>TRBV24-1|-|TRBD1|TRBJ2-1
TGTGCCACCAGTGACAGGGACAGGGTGAAGAATGAGCAGTTCTTC
CATSDRDRVKNEQFF
>TRBV19|-|-|TRBJ1-2
TGTGCCAGTAGTATAGGTACAGTGGGCTATGGCTACACCTTC
CASSIGTVGYGYTF
>TRBV24-1|-|TRBD2|TRBJ2-1
TGTGCCACCAGTGATTTTACTAGCGGACGCTCCTACAATGAGCAGTTCTTC
CATSDFTSGRSYNEQFF
>TRBV28|-|-|TRBJ1-6
TGTGCCAGCAGTTTGTCCACGGGGGGACGCCGCTCACCCCTCCACTTT
CASSLSTGGRRSPLHF
>TRBV28|-|-|TRBJ2-6
TGTGCCAGCAGTAAGAGGCTTTTCTCTGGGGCCAACGTCCTGACTTTC
CASSKRLFSGANVLTF
>TRBV24-1|-|-|TRBJ2-2
TGTGCCACCAGGAATCTTAGGACCAAAGAGGGAACCGGGGAGCTGTTTTTT
CATRNLRTKEGTGELFF
>TRBV7-9|-|TRBD2|TRBJ2-5
TGTGCCAGCAGCCCAAAGCCTAGCGGGATCGAGACCCAGTACTTC
CASSPKPSGIETQYF
>TRBV10-1|-|TRBD1|TRBJ1-6
TGCGCCAGCAGTGAAGGGCAGGGGGCGAATTCACCCCTCCACTTT
CASSEGQGANSPLHF
>TRBV27|few|-|TRBJ1-5
TGTGCCAGCAGTTCAAACTCTGGACAGATCACGAAGCCCCAGCATTTT
CASSSNSGQITKPQHF
>TRBV5-1|many|-|TRBJ2-7
TGCGCCAGCAGCTTTTTTCACTGGAGGGGGGGTCCTTCGTACGAGCAGTACTTC
CASSFFHWRGGPSYEQYF
>TRBV11-1|-|TRBD1|TRBJ1-1
TGTGCCAGCAGCTTAGCGATAACCGGGACAGGGGGTCTTTACACTGAAGCTTTCTTT
CASSLAITGTGGLYTEAFF
>TRBV5-1|-|-|TRBJ2-6
TGCGCCAGCAGCCGGGCTGGGGCCAACGTCCTGACTTTC
CASSRAGANVLTF
>TRBV18|-|TRBD1|TRBJ1-1
TGTGCCAGCTCATTTCGACAGGGCTGGACTGAAGCTTTCTTT
CASSFRQGWTEAFF
>TRBV19|-|TRBD1|TRBJ1-4
TGTGCCAGTAACGACAGGGGAGAAAAACTGTTTTTT
CASNDRGEKLFF
>TRBV28|-|TRBD1|TRBJ1-6
TGTGCCAGCAGGTGGGGGACAGGGAGCTCCTATAATTCACCCCTCCACTTT
CASRWGTGSSYNSPLHF
>TRBV5-6|-|-|TRBJ2-5
TGTGCCAGCAGCTTGAGAGGGGAGGGGGGCGAGACCCAGTACTTC
CASSLRGEGGETQYF
>TRBV9|-|TRBD2|TRBJ2-1
TGTGCCAGCAGCGTAGGGGGATCGGGAGGGCTGGACAATGAGCAGTTCTTC
CASSVGGSGGLDNEQFF
>TRBV5-4|-|TRBD1|TRBJ1-1
TGTGCCAGCAGCTCTGACAGGGTGGGGACTGAAGCTTTCTTT
CASSSDRVGTEAFF
>TRBV6-1|-|-|TRBJ1-5
TGTGCCAGCAGTCCACAGCGGGGGGCAGGTCAGCCCCAGCATTTT
CASSPQRGAGQPQHF
>TRBV28|-|-|TRBJ1-2
TGTGCCAGCAGTTTACGGGGGGCGCTTTTGGGTGGCTACACCTTC
CASSLRGALLGGYTF
>TRBV6-6|-|TRBD2|TRBJ2-1
TGTGCCAGCAGTCCTCTACCTTATGGGACCGGGACTAGCGGGAGTGTTGAGCAGTTCTTC
CASSPLPYGTGTSGSVEQFF
>TRBV28|-|TRBD1|TRBJ1-6
TGTGCCAGCAGTCCATACAGGGGACGACAGGGGTTTCATTCACCCCTCCACTTT
CASSPYRGRQGFHSPLHF
>TRBV19|-|-|TRBJ2-2
TGTGCCAGTAGTAGACAGAACACCGGGGAGCTGTTTTTT
CASSRQNTGELFF